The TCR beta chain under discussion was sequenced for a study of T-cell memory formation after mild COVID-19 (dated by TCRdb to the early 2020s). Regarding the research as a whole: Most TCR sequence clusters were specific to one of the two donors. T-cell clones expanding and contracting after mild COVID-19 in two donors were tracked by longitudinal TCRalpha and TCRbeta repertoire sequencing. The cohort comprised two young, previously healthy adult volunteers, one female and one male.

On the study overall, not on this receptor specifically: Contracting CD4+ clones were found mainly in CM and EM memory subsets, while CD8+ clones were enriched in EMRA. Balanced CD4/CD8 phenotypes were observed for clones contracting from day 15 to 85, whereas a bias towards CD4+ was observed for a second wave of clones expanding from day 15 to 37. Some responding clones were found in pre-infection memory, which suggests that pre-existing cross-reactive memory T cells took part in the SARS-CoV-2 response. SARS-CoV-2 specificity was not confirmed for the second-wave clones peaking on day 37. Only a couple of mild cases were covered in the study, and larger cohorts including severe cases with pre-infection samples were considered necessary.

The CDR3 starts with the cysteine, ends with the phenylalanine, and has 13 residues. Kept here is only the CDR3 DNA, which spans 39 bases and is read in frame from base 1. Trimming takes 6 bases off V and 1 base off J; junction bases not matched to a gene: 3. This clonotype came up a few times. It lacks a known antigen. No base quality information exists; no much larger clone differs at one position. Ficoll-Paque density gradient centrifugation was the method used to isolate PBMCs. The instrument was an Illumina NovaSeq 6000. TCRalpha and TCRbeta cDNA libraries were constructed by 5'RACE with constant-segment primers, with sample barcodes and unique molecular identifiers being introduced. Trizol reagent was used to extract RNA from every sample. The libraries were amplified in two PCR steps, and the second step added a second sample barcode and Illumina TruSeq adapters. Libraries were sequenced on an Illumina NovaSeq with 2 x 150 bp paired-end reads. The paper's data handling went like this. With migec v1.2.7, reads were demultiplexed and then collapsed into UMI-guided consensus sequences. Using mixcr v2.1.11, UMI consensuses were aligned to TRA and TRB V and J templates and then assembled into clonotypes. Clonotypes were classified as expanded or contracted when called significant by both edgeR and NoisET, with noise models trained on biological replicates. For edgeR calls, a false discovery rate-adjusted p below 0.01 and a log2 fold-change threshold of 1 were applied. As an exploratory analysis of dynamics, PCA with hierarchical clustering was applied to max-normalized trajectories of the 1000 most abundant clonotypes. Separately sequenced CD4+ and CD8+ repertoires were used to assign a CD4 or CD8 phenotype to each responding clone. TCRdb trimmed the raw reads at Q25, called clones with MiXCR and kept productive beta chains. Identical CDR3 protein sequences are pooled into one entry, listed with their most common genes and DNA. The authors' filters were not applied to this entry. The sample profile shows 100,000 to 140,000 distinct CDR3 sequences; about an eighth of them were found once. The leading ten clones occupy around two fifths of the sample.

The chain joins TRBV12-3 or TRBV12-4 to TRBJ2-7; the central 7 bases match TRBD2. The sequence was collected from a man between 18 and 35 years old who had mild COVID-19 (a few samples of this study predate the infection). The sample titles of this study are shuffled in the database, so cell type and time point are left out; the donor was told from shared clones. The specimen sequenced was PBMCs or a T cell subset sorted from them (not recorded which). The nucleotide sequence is TGTGCCAGCAGGGGGAGGGTTTCCTACGAGCAGTACTTC. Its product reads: CASRGRVSYEQYF.